The T cell receptor beta chain under discussion was sequenced for a study of blood T cell repertoires in COVID-19. At the level of the study: Samples taken during acute and convalescent COVID-19 were collected in the United States, Italy and Spain.

The CDR3 consists of 14 residues. V gave up 4 bases and J gave up 1 base; unmatched junction bases: 1. Germline V CDR1 and CDR2: LNHDA, SQIVND (reference sequence). Sequenced by immunoSEQ multiplex PCR; TCRdb stores in-frame clones only, minus some. The top ten clones hold under 3% of a sample with 300,000 to 400,000 clones, 85% to 90% of them seen once. The sequenced material came from peripheral blood. The receptor comes from a woman in her twenties or thirties with COVID-19, enrolled during active disease. V usage is TRBV19 and J usage is TRBJ2-7; 10 bases map to TRBD1. This chain's CDR3 is CASSRQGASYEQYF. In DNA, the CDR3 is TGTGCCAGTAGTAGACAGGGGGCATCCTACGAGCAGTACTTC.